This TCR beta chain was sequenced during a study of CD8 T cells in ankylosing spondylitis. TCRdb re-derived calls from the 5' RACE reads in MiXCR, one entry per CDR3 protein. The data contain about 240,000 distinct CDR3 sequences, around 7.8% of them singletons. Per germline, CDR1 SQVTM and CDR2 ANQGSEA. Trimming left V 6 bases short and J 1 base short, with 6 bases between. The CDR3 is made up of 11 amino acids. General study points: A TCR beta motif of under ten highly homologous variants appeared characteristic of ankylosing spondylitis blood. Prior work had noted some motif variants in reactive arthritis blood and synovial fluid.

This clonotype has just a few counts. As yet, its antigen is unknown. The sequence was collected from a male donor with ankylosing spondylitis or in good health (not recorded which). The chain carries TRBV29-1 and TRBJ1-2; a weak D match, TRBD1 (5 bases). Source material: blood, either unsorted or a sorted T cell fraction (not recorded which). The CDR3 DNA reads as TGCAGCGTGGGGGTTAACTATGGCTACACCTTC. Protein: CSVGVNYGYTF.